The source of this T cell receptor (beta chain) is a study of shared clonotypes between healthy human individuals. Profiled with immunoSEQ multiplex PCR; TCRdb holds only in-frame clones, not every one. Here the sample spans 2 million to 2.5 million clones, 80% to 95% being singletons. The study separated CD4+ cells into CD45RA+ naive and CD45RA-negative memory subsets. The study, taken as a whole, reports: Clonotypes shared by all four sorted-subset donors had higher generation probabilities than non-shared clonotypes. Clonotypes that were shared across four donors made up approximately 5% of naive CD4 clonotypes.

V lost 4 bases, J lost 2 bases, and 4 bases stayed unmatched. This CDR3 spans 16 amino acids. Germline CDR1 is MGHRA and CDR2 is YSYEKL. As regards this clone: What it binds is not known.

The sequencing sample was made of naive CD4+ T cells from PBMCs. The subset: CD45RA+ positively selected. The TCR was taken from a man aged 18-30 years in good health. Some clones in this sample may be carry-over from other donors' samples. This chain connects TRBV4-1 to TRBJ2-3, with TRBD2 identical over 12 bases. CDR3 sequence (DNA): TGCGCCAGCAGCCCCGGACTAGCGGGGACCACAGATACGCAGTATTTT. Its translation is CASSPGLAGTTDTQYF.